This T cell receptor (beta chain) was retrieved from a study of control samples from healthy donors and cancer patients. The protocol was immunoSEQ multiplex PCR, while the TCRdb copy is restricted to in-frame clones and leaves out a portion. The sample records about 94,000 clones, less than 95% being singletons. This clonotype originated in a young woman in good health. The source material was blood.

CDR3: CASSPTTTASEAFF. Written as DNA, the CDR3 is TGTGCCAGCAGCCCAACAACGACAGCGTCTGAAGCTTTCTTT. V and J are TRBV14 and TRBJ1-1; maybe TRBD1 (5 bases). This CDR3 is built from 14 residues. Germline V CDR1 and CDR2: SGHDN, FVKESK. V lost 4 bases to trimming and J lost 6 bases, with 15 bases between them.